The rows below give T cell receptor beta chains drawn from one sample of a study of T cell responses to AZD1222 COVID-19 vaccine. Profiled with immunoSEQ multiplex PCR; TCRdb holds only in-frame clones, not every one. This table has over 45,000 clones, about 74% appearing once. Sequenced here: peripheral blood, sampled on day 0 of AZD1222 vaccination. Every receptor here comes from an adult in good health. Each CDR3 is given with its conserved first and last residue. The D gene is left open where the match is weak. A clone size is listed for some rows: how often the clone was seen (once, few, many), or a class if it is expanded.

13	TRBV27	.	.	TRBJ1-1	TGTGCCAGCAGTTTGTTTATGTGGACTGAAGCTTTCTTT	CASSLFMWTEAFF
14	TRBV6-5	.	TRBD1	TRBJ1-5	TGTGCCAGCAACCCGGGACAGCTCAATCAGCCCCAGCATTTT	CASNPGQLNQPQHF
20	TRBV2	.	.	TRBJ1-6	TGTGCCAGCAGTGGGGCACCGGGACGTCCCTTTAGCTCCTATAATTCACCCCTCCACTTT	CASSGAPGRPFSSYNSPLHF
16	TRBV7-8	.	.	TRBJ1-1	TGTGCCAGCAGCTTACCAAGGGGTGGGTATATGACTGAAGCTTTCTTT	CASSLPRGGYMTEAFF
15	TRBV2	.	.	TRBJ1-3	TGTGCCAGCAGTGAAATCCCGGTGGGAGGAAACACCATATATTTT	CASSEIPVGGNTIYF
14	TRBV5-1	.	.	TRBJ1-3	TGCGCCAGCAGCTTGGCTGGGACAGGAAACACCATATATTTT	CASSLAGTGNTIYF
10	TRBV30	.	.	TRBJ1-2	TGTGCCTGGAGTAGCTATGGCTACACCTTC	CAWSSYGYTF
14	TRBV28	few	TRBD1	TRBJ1-4	TGTGCCAGCAATCAGGGGGGAATGGATGAAAAACTGTTTTTT	CASNQGGMDEKLFF
13	TRBV11-1	.	.	TRBJ1-1	TGTGCCAGCAGCCAGGACGGAAACACTGAAGCTTTCTTT	CASSQDGNTEAFF
17	TRBV5-8	.	.	TRBJ1-5	TGTGCCAGCAGCTTCGACGTCCGGACCTATAGCAATCAGCCCCAGCATTTT	CASSFDVRTYSNQPQHF
14	TRBV9	.	.	TRBJ1-2	TGTGCCAGCAGCGTTGGAGGGTCCAATTATGGCTACACCTTC	CASSVGGSNYGYTF
14	TRBV3-1/TRBV3-2	.	.	TRBJ2-1	TGTGCCAGCAGCCAAGCTCAGGCCAACAATGAGCAGTTCTTC	CASSQAQANNEQFF
11	TRBV28	.	.	TRBJ2-1	TGTGCCAGCAGTTTTTCGGCTGAGCAGTTCTTC	CASSFSAEQFF
13	TRBV7-6	.	.	TRBJ2-5	TGTGCCAGCAACCCGACGGGCCAAGAGACCCAGTACTTC	CASNPTGQETQYF
15	TRBV6-2/TRBV6-3	.	TRBD2	TRBJ2-7	TGTGCCAGCAGTTTGGGCGGGAGGCCCCCCTACGAGCAGTACTTC	CASSLGGRPPYEQYF
14	TRBV6-2/TRBV6-3	.	TRBD1	TRBJ1-4	TGTGCCAGCAGCCTTGGACAGGATAATGAAAAACTGTTTTTT	CASSLGQDNEKLFF
14	TRBV14	.	.	TRBJ2-7	TGTGCCAGCAGCCAATGGGACGGCCCCTACGAGCAGTACTTC	CASSQWDGPYEQYF
13	TRBV7-9	few	.	TRBJ1-6	TGTGCCAGCAGCCAGGCAGGGACTTCACCCCTCCACTTT	CASSQAGTSPLHF
13	TRBV2	.	TRBD1	TRBJ2-7	TGTGCCAGCAGAATTGACAGGGAAGGCGAGCAGTACTTC	CASRIDREGEQYF
14	TRBV28	.	.	TRBJ2-7	TGTGCCAGCAGTTATCAGGGCGCCTCCTACGAGCAGTACTTC	CASSYQGASYEQYF
12	TRBV10-3	.	TRBD2	TRBJ2-1	TGTGCCATCAGTGAACTAGCGGATGAGCAGTTCTTC	CAISELADEQFF
16	TRBV9	.	TRBD2	TRBJ2-7	TGTGCCAGCAGCGGCGGACTAGCGGGATTTTTCTACGAGCAGTACTTC	CASSGGLAGFFYEQYF
12	TRBV27	.	.	TRBJ2-7	TGTGCCAGCAGCTCCCTGGGGACCGAGCAGTACTTC	CASSSLGTEQYF
15	TRBV19	.	TRBD2	TRBJ2-3	TGTGCCAGTAGGTCTAGGACTAGCGGCACAGATACGCAGTATTTT	CASRSRTSGTDTQYF
13	TRBV19	few	TRBD2	TRBJ2-5	TGTGCCAGTAGTATTGGGACTAGAGAGACCCAGTACTTC	CASSIGTRETQYF
13	TRBV11-2	.	.	TRBJ1-2	TGTGCCAGCAGCTTAGGATGGGGGGATGGCTACACCTTC	CASSLGWGDGYTF
19	TRBV27	.	TRBD1	TRBJ2-4	TGTGCCAGCAGTTTATTAGGGACAGGGGCCCTTCTAGCCAAAAACATTCAGTACTTC	CASSLLGTGALLAKNIQYF
17	TRBV18	.	TRBD1	TRBJ1-1	TGTGCCAGCTCACCGATCGGGACAGGCGTCAGGAACACTGAAGCTTTCTTT	CASSPIGTGVRNTEAFF
15	TRBV4-1	.	TRBD1	TRBJ2-1	TGCGCCAGCAGCCCGTGGACAGGGTTCAACAATGAGCAGTTCTTC	CASSPWTGFNNEQFF
15	TRBV19	.	.	TRBJ1-2	TGTGCCAGTAGTATCGATCTCCTTCGGGGCTATGGCTACACCTTC	CASSIDLLRGYGYTF
16	TRBV6-4	.	TRBD2	TRBJ2-1	TGTGCCAGCAGGCTACAGTGCACTAGCGGGAGGCACGAGCAGTTCTTC	CASRLQCTSGRHEQFF
14	TRBV27	.	.	TRBJ1-1	TGTGCCAGCAGTTTCACGGCAGGGATCACTGAAGCTTTCTTT	CASSFTAGITEAFF
16	TRBV5-1	.	.	TRBJ2-1	TGCGCCAGCAGCTTGACCCCTAGCGACTCCTACAATGAGCAGTTCTTC	CASSLTPSDSYNEQFF
15	TRBV7-2	.	.	TRBJ2-3	TGTGCCAGTTCTCGATCGGGGACTAGCACAGATACGCAGTATTTT	CASSRSGTSTDTQYF
16	TRBV11-2	.	TRBD1	TRBJ1-5	TGTGCCAGCAGCTTGGGGACAGGGGGAAGCAATCAGCCCCAGCATTTT	CASSLGTGGSNQPQHF
17	TRBV13	.	.	TRBJ2-2	TGTGCCAGCAGCCGAAAGACCTCAGGGACCGACACCGGGGAGCTGTTTTTT	CASSRKTSGTDTGELFF
15	TRBV5-5	.	TRBD1	TRBJ1-4	TGTGCCAGCAGCTTCTCCGGGACAGTGTCCTACAGACTGTTTTTT	CASSFSGTVSYRLFF